This TCR beta chain was profiled in a study of regulatory T cells in long-lasting Graves disease. Study outcomes and limitations: TRBV28 was favored in persistent disease, as were TRBJ1-2 and TRBJ2-5.

From germline, CDR1 is SNHLY and CDR2 FYNNEI. The V segment lost 11 bases and the J segment 5 bases; nucleotides outside the gene matches: 4. The CDR3 has 12 residues. Arm-PCR of CDR3 regions and iRepertoire HTBI primers were used to build TCR beta libraries. In the original analysis: Gene usage covered over 55 TRBV and more than twelve TRBJ segments. TCRdb analysed the multiplex PCR reads with MiXCR anew, one entry per CDR3 protein. For this entry, the V and J calls and clone size follow TCRdb and not the study's own pipeline. Of hundreds of thousands of distinct CDR3 sequences listed, under 25% are singletons. This clonotype was counted at least ten times. The antigen remains unidentified. Noted time point: persistent/refractory GD, antithyroid drugs over 5 years with positive TRAb. RNA extracted from PBMCs served as the sequencing template. As a group, patients came from one endocrinology department in Xi'an, China. Each patient gave approximately 9.6 milliliters of EDTA-anticoagulated peripheral blood.

This material consisted of peripheral blood mononuclear cells (PBMCs), taken when the disease was refractory, from a patient treated with antithyroid drugs. The chain employs TRBV2 and TRBJ1-1; 11 nucleotides agree with TRBD1. This receptor was taken from a female donor with Graves disease. CDR3 in DNA: TGTGCCTGCGGGACAGGGGGAACTGAAGCTTTCTTT. This gives the protein CACGTGGTEAFF. Based on the CDR3 plus reference TRBV2 and TRBJ1-1, the full variable domain is EPEVTQTPSHQVTQMGQEVILRCVPISNHLYFYWYRQILGQKVEFLVSFYNNEISEKSEIFDDQFSVERPDGSNFTLKIRSTKLEDSAMYFCACGTGGTEAFFGQGTRLTVV.